This T cell receptor beta chain was retrieved from a study of chemoradiotherapy in HPV16-positive cancers. Background on the study: A couple of HPV16-positive patients' cells yielded candidate HPV-specific clones and common motifs. Overall study results and limits: Functional assays defining HPV-specific T cells used only a couple of HPV16-positive patients.

Samples were taken several times over chemoradiotherapy. With regard to this clone: The target antigen is unknown.

Assay used: immunoSEQ multiplex PCR; TCRdb lists only in-frame clones, some missing. This table holds about 21,000 clones, roughly 86% found once. The CDR3 runs to 16 residues. V was pared by 7 bases and J by 0 bases, with 13 bases between. The germline V gene has CDR1 KGHSH and CDR2 LQKENI. This specimen was blood, taken from a patient who underwent chemoradiotherapy. This rearrangement joins TRBV18 to TRBJ2-6; D may be TRBD1 (5 bases). This clonotype originated in a human donor with HPV-associated anogenital cancer. CDR3 loop: CASCGQLSSGANVLTF. CDR3 nucleotides: TGTGCCAGCTGCGGACAATTAAGCTCTGGGGCCAACGTCCTGACTTTC.